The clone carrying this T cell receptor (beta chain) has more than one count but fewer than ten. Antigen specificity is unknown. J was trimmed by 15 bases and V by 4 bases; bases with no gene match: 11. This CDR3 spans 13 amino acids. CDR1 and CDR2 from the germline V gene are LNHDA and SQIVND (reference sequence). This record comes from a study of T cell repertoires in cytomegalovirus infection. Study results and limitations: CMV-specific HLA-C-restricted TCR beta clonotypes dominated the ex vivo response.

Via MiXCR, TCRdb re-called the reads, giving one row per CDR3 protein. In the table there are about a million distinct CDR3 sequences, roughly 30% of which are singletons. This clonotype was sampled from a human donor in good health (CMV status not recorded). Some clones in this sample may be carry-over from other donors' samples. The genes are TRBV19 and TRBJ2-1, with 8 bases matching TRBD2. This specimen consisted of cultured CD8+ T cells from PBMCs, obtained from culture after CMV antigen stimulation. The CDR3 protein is CASSTVTGRGTFF. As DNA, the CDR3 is TGTGCCAGTAGTACAGTCACCGGGAGGGGAACGTTCTTC.